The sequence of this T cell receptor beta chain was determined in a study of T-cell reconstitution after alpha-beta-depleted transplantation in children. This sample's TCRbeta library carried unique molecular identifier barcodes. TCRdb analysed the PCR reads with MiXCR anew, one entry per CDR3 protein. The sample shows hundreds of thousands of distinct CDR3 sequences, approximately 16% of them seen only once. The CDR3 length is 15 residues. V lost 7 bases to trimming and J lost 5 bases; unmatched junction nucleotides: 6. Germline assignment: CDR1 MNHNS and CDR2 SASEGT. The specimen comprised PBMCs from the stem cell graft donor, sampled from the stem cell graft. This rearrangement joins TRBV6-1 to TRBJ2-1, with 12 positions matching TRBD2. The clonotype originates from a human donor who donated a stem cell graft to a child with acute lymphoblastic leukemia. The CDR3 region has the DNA TGTGCCAGCACCCGACTAGCGGGAGAGAACAATGAGCAGTTCTTC. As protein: CASTRLAGENNEQFF.